The present T cell receptor beta chain was sequenced within a study of shared clonotypes between healthy human individuals. Naive CD8 cells, CD45RO-negative and positively selected for CCR7, excluded terminally differentiated effector memory CD45RA+ cells. Donors were healthy HIV-negative adults without recent acute infections or vaccinations. TCRdb's copy holds only in-frame clones and misses some; the assay was immunoSEQ multiplex PCR. The repertoire includes millions of clones, roughly 95% of them detected once, and about 1.1% sits in the top ten. The V gene's germline CDR1 is SEHNR and CDR2 FQNEAQ (reference sequence). V was clipped by 5 bases and J by 7 bases; unmatched bases: 4. The length of the CDR3 is 13 residues.

The sample was naive CD8+ T cells sorted from blood. V and J are TRBV7-9 and TRBJ1-5, with 8 bases aligning to TRBD1. This TCR came from a man aged 18 to 29 in good health. CDR3 in amino acids: CASSQGAGQPQHF. The CDR3 DNA is TGTGCCAGCAGCCAGGGGGCAGGCCAGCCCCAGCATTTT.